This TCR beta chain was sequenced in a study of CD8 T cells in acute hepatitis C reinfection. Points from the study as a whole: A V04-02/J02-02 clonotype was among about a dozen public ones, independent of outcome. Preferential TRBV04 and TRBV06 usage appeared in all groups and was not explained by the naive pool.

CDR3 length equals 14 residues. The germline gives CDR1 SGHTA, CDR2 FQGTGA. V lost 5 bases to trimming and J lost 6 bases, with 16 bases between them. The time point denotes: acute HCV infection, within 168 days of estimated infection date. No in vitro expansion preceded sequencing of these hepatitis C virus-specific cells, which were studied ex vivo. The repertoire was sequenced with immunoSEQ multiplex PCR; TCRdb's copy has only in-frame clones and lacks some. Of approximately 4,200 clones detected, 35% to 45% appear once; the ten largest clones hold 8.7%. The TCR sequence derives from a man aged 25 to 40 with chronic hepatitis C. This chain connects TRBV7-3 to TRBJ1-1; TRBD1 might be the D (6 bases). This specimen was HCV NS3-1073 tetramer-sorted CD8+ T cells from PBMCs, taken during acute infection. The CDR3 sequence is CASSTTGNWAEAFF. CDR3 DNA: TGTGCCAGCAGCACCACAGGGAATTGGGCTGAAGCTTTCTTT.